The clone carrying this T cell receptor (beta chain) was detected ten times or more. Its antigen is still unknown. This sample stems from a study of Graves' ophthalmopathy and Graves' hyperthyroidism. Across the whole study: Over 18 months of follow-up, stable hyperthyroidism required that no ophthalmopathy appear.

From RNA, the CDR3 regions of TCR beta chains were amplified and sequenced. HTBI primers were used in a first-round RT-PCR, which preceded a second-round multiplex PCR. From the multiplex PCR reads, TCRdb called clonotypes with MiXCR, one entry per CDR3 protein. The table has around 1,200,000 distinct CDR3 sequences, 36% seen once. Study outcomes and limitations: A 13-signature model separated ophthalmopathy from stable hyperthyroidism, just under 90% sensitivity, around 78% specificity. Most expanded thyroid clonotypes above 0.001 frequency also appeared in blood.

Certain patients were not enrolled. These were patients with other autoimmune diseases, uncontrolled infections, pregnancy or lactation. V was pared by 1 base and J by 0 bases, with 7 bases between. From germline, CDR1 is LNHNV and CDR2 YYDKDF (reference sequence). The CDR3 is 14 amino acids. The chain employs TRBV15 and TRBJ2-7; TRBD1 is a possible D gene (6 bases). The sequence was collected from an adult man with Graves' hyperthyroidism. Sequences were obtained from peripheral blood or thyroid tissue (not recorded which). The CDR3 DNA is TGTGCCACCAGCAGAGTGGGGGCCTCCTACGAGCAGTACTTC. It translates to CATSRVGASYEQYF.